This TCR beta chain was captured by sequencing in a study of cytomegalovirus exposure and HLA in healthy donors. Of note for this clone: Its antigen is not known.

General study findings and limits: Reports credit the classifier with highly specific, highly sensitive diagnosis of cytomegalovirus status. According to the study, 160 or so TCR beta chains were cytomegalovirus-associated.

Sequencing was performed with immunoSEQ multiplex PCR; in TCRdb, only in-frame clones are kept and a portion is missing. The table includes hundreds of thousands of clones, around 90% detected once. This CDR3 comprises 15 residues. Germline assignment: CDR1 SNHLY and CDR2 FYNNEI. Trimming removed 4 bases from V and 1 base from J, with 13 bases in between. This clonotype was obtained from a woman between 18 and 29 years old in good health and CMV-seropositive. The chain links TRBV2 to TRBJ1-1; D might be TRBD1 (5 bases). The sample taken for sequencing was PBMCs. As DNA, the CDR3 is TGTGCCAGCAGTGTCTCTAGACAGCCGAACACTGAAGCTTTCTTT. It is translated as CASSVSRQPNTEAFF.